This TCR beta chain was sequenced for a study of blood T cell repertoires in COVID-19. Study summary: Collection of acute and convalescent COVID-19 samples took place in the United States, Italy and Spain.

Germline V gives CDR1 SGHVS, CDR2 FQNEAQ. This CDR3 is built from 15 residues. J lost 2 bases, V lost 6 bases, and 9 bases had no gene match. Produced via immunoSEQ multiplex PCR; TCRdb's table is partial and in-frame only. The data show 120,000 to 150,000 clones, about 80% seen once. The sample consisted of peripheral blood. The TCR was taken from a human donor in a cohort sampled during active COVID-19. The chain joins TRBV7-8 to TRBJ2-7; TRBD2 aligns across 8 bases. The CDR3 sequence is CASRNLIAGTYEQYF. CDR3 bases: TGTGCCAGCAGGAACCTGATAGCGGGGACCTACGAGCAGTACTTC.